The 8 T cell receptor beta chains presented below share a single source sample, sequenced in a study of shared clonotypes between healthy human individuals. Data came from immunoSEQ multiplex PCR; TCRdb stores just in-frame clones and leaves some out. The data show roughly 1,000,000 clones, with approximately 78% seen just once and roughly 0.57% held by the top ten. The sample was memory CD4+ T cells from PBMCs. Subset described: CD45RA-negative fraction. The origin of the receptors is a man between 18 and 35 years old in good health. Some clones in this sample may be carry-over from other donors' samples.

The chain couples TRBV5-6 to TRBJ2-5; D gene ambiguous. CDR1 is SGHDT, CDR2 YYEEEE, per germline. Trimming removed 2 bases from V and 4 bases from J, with 12 bases in between. This CDR3 has 14 amino acids. This CDR3 is CASSLTLVGETQYF. The CDR3 DNA sequence: TGTGCCAGCAGCTTAACTTTGGTGGGAGAGACCCAGTACTTC.

The chain joins TRBV11-2 to TRBJ2-1; D is unresolved. Germline V lookup: CDR1 SGHAT, CDR2 FQNNGV. The V end was cut by 2 bases, the J end by 0 bases, with 11 bases between. The CDR3 spans 16 residues. CDR3: CASSLYVASSYNEQFF. DNA of the CDR3: TGTGCCAGCAGCTTATATGTAGCAAGCTCCTACAATGAGCAGTTCTTC.

The chain uses TRBV7-3 and TRBJ1-1; tentative D call: TRBD1 (5 bases). CDR1 and CDR2 (germline): SGHTA, FQGTGA. This CDR3 has 14 amino acids. V dropped 0 bases and J dropped 1 base, with 6 bases sitting between them. CDR3 DNA: TGTGCCAGCAGCTTAACGAGGGGGAACACTGAAGCTTTCTTT. Translating gives CASSLTRGNTEAFF. Full variable domain (remainder filled in from reference TRBV7-3 and TRBJ1-1): GAGVSQTPSNKVTEKGKYVELRCDPISGHTALYWYRQSLGQGPEFLIYFQGTGAADDSGLPNDRFFAVRPEGSVSTLKIQRTERGDSAVYLCASSLTRGNTEAFFGQGTRLTVV.

The chain recombines TRBV6-1 with TRBJ1-5; a weak D match, TRBD1 (6 bases). Deletions cut 2 bases from V and 5 bases from J, with 7 bases between. Germline-derived CDR1 and CDR2 are MNHNS and SASEGT. CDR3 length: 13 amino acids. CDR3 residues: CASSERGDQPQHF. The CDR3 DNA reads TGTGCCAGCAGTGAAAGGGGGGATCAGCCCCAGCATTTT.

V and J are TRBV6-1 and TRBJ2-7, with D uncertain. The V gene lost 4 bases and the J gene lost 3 bases, with 16 bases spanning the gap. Looked up from germline, CDR1 is MNHNS and CDR2 is SASEGT. The CDR3 runs 15 residues. CDR3 nucleotide sequence: TGTGCCAGCAGTGCGTTGATAGCCCTATACTACGAGCAGTACTTC. Encoded protein: CASSALIALYYEQYF.

This sequence joins TRBV4-1 and TRBJ2-1; D is uncertain. CDR1 and CDR2 (germline): MGHRA, YSYEKL. V gave up 0 bases and J gave up 2 bases, with 5 bases separating them. The CDR3 totals 14 residues. The CDR3 DNA follows: TGCGCCAGCAGCCAAGACCAAACCTACAATGAGCAGTTCTTC. This gives the protein CASSQDQTYNEQFF.

With regard to this clone: A junction end diverges from the germline sequence, so it may reflect a read error. Different DNA sequences within this sample yield the same CDR3. This sequence joins TRBV6-1 and TRBJ1-4; the match to TRBD1 covers 7 bases. CDR1 MNHNS and CDR2 SASEGT come from the germline V gene. This CDR3 region has 14 residues. CDR3 nucleotides: TGTGCCAGCAGCGAAGACAGGGTGAATGAAAAACTGTTTTTT. This translates into CASSEDRVNEKLFF.

V usage is TRBV30 and J usage is TRBJ2-1; a weak D match, TRBD1 (5 bases). V dropped 5 bases and J dropped 0 bases, with 17 bases sitting between them. The CDR3 runs to 16 residues. CDR1 and CDR2 from the germline V gene are GTSNPN and SVGIG (reference sequence). In nucleotides, the CDR3 is TGTGCCTGGTACCTTGGACAAGCAAGCTCCTACAATGAGCAGTTCTTC. This sequence encodes CAWYLGQASSYNEQFF. Full variable domain (missing parts from reference TRBV30 and TRBJ2-1): SQTIHQWPATLVQPVGSPLSLECTVEGTSNPNLYWYRQAAGRGLQLLFYSVGIGQISSEVPQNLSASRPQDRQFILSSKKLLLSDSGFYLCAWYLGQASSYNEQFFGPGTRLTVL.